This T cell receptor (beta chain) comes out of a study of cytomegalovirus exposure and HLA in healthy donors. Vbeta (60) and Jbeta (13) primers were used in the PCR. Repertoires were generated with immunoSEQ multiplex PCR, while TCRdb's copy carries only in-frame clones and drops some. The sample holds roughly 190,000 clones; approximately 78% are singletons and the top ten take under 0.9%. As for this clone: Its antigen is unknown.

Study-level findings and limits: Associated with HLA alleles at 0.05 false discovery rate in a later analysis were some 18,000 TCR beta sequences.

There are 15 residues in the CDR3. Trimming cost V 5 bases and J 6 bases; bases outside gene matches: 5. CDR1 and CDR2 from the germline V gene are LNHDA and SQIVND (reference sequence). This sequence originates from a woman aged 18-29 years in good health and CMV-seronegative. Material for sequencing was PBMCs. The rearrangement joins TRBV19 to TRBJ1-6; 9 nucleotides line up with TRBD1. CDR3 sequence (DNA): TGTGCCAGTAGTCTCAACAGGGGGCTTAATTCACCCCTCCACTTT. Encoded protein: CASSLNRGLNSPLHF.